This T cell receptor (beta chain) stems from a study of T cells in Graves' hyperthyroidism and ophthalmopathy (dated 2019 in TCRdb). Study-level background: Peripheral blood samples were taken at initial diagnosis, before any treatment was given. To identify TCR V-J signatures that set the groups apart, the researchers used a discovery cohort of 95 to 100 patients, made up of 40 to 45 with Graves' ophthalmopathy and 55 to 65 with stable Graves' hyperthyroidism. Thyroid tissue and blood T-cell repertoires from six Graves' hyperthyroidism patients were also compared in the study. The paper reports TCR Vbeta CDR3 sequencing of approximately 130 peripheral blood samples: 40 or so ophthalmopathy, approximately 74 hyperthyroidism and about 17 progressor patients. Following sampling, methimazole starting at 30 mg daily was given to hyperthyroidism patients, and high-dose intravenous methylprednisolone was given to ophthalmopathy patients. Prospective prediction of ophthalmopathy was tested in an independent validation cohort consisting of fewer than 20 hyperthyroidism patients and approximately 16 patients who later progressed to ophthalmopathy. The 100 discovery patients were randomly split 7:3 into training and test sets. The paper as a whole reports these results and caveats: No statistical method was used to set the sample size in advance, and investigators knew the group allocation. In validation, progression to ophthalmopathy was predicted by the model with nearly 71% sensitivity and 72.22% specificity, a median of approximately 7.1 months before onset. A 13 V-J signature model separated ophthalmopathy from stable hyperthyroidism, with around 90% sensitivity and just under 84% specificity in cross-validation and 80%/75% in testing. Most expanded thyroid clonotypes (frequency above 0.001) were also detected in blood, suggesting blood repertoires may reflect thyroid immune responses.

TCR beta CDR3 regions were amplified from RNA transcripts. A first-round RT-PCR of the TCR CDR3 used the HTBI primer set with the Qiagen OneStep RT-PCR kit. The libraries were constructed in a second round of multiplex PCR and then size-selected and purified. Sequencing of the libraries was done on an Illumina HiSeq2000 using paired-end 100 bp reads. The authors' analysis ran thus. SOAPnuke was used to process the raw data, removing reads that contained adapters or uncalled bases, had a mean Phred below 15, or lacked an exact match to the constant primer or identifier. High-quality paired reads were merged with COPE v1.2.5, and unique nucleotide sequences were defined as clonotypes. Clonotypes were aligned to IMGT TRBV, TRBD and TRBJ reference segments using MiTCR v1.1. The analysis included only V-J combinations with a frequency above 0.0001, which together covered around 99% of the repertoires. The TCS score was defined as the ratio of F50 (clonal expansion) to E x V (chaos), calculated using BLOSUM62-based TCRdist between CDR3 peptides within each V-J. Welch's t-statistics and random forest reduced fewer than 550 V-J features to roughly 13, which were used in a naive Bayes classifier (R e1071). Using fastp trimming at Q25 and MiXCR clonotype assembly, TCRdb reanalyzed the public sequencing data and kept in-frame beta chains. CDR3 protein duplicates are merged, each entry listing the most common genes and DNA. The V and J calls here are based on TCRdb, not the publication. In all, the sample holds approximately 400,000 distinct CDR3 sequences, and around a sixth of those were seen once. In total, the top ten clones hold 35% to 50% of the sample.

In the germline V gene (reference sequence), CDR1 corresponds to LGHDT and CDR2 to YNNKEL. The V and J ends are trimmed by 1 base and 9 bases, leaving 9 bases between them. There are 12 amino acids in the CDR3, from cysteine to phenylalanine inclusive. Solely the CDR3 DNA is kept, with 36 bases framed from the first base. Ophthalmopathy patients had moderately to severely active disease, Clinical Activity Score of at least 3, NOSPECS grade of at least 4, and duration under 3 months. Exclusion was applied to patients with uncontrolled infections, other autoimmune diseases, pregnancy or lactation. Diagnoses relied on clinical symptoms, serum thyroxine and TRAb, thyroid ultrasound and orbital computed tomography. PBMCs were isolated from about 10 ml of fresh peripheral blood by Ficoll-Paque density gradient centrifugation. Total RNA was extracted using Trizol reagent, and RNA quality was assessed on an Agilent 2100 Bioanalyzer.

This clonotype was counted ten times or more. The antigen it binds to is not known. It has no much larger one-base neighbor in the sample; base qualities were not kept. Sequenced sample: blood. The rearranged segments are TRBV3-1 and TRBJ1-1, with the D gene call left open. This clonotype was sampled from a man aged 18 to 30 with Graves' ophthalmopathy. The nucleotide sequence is TGTGCCAGCAGCCAAGTGCCAGGAAAAGCTTTCTTT. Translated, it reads CASSQVPGKAFF.